The T cell receptor beta chain under discussion was sequenced for a study of cytomegalovirus exposure and HLA in healthy donors. The study, taken as a whole, reports: When the data were analyzed later, several of the most significant clusters appeared to be linked to common viral pathogens. Most CMV-associated TCR beta chains were later found to appear HLA-restricted.

From germline, CDR1 is KGHSH and CDR2 LQKENI. Between the trimmed V and J ends, which lost 0 bases and 2 bases, there was a span of 4 bases. This CDR3 is built from 14 residues. A remark on this clone: Antigen specificity is unknown.

The PCR employed 60 Vbeta primers together with 13 Jbeta primers. Assay used: immunoSEQ multiplex PCR; TCRdb lists only in-frame clones, some missing. The top ten hold 5.5% to 8% of the sample, which has 160,000 or so clones, roughly 80% seen once. Sequences were obtained from PBMCs. The TCR was taken from a woman in her thirties in good health and CMV-seropositive. V gene TRBV18 combines with J gene TRBJ1-4, with no clear D. In nucleotides, the CDR3 is TGTGCCAGCTCACCACCGTCTACTAATGAAAAACTGTTTTTT. Amino acids: CASSPPSTNEKLFF.